This TCR beta chain was sequenced for a study of radiotherapy plus CTLA-4 blockade in lung cancer. Overall study context: There were objective responses in approximately 20% of patients, and around 32% had disease control.

Chemo-refractory metastatic non-small-cell lung cancer patients underwent focal radiation alongside CTLA-4 blockade with ipilimumab. Concerning this clone: The antigen is not known.

The germline V gene has CDR1 MNHEY and CDR2 SMNVEV (reference sequence). With V trimmed by 6 bases and J by 3 bases, 0 bases remained unmatched. CDR3 size: 13 residues. The method was immunoSEQ multiplex PCR; TCRdb's version includes in-frame clones alone and lacks a portion of them. The profile shows some 73,000 clones, under 75% of them singletons. Overall study results and limits: Clones of tumor-derived TCRs expanded in blood after radiotherapy plus ipilimumab.

The sequencing here drew on peripheral blood, taken from a patient treated with radiotherapy plus ipilimumab. The sequence was collected from a human donor with non-small cell lung cancer whose response to radiotherapy plus ipilimumab could not be evaluated. V and J are TRBV27 and TRBJ2-5, with 11 bases identical to TRBD1. In DNA, the CDR3 is TGTGCCAGCAGGGGACAGGGGGAAGAGACCCAGTACTTC. This sequence encodes CASRGQGEETQYF.